This T cell receptor beta chain is drawn from a study of shared clonotypes between healthy human individuals. Terminally differentiated effector memory CD45RA+ cells were excluded by CCR7 positive selection of CD45RO-negative cells. This CDR3 comprises 13 residues. Trimming removed 2 bases at V and 4 bases at J, with 9 bases between. Germline V gene data show CDR1 as GTSNPN and CDR2 as SVGIG (reference sequence). The input for sorted-subset replicate PCRs was around 210 ng DNA, tens of thousands of T cell genomes. Profiling relied on immunoSEQ multiplex PCR, and the TCRdb table lists in-frame clones only, not all of them. The sample holds roughly 810,000 clones, approximately 97% seen once.

The material sequenced was naive CD8+ T cells sorted from blood. This chain links TRBV30 with TRBJ1-5; D remains ambiguous. The receptor comes from a man younger than 40 in good health. The CDR3, as DNA: TGTGCCTGGAGTTCCAGAGATAATCAGCCCCAGCATTTT. Its protein is CAWSSRDNQPQHF.